The 26 T cell receptor beta chains listed next were all sequenced from one sample in a study of blood T cells in healthy people across ages. Alongside a J-beta primer mix, a sample-barcoded 5' primer served in a second PCR lasting about 7 to 12 cycles. TCRdb re-called the 5' RACE reads through MiXCR, storing one row per CDR3 protein. The sample has 1.5 million to 2 million distinct CDR3 sequences; approximately 50% are singletons. Sequenced material: blood. The receptor source for this set is a woman aged 40 to 55 in good health.

This clonotype showed up just a few times. The V gene is TRBV6-2 or TRBV6-3, the J gene TRBJ2-7, with 8 bases lining up with TRBD2. The CDR3 sequence is 16 residues long. J was trimmed by 4 bases and V by 2 bases; bases with no gene match: 10. The germline CDR1 and CDR2 sequences are MNHEY and SVGEGT. CDR3 region: CASSYGFGGGRYEQYF. CDR3 bases: TGTGCCAGCAGTTACGGATTCGGGGGGGGTCGTTACGAGCAGTACTTC.

The CDR3 bases are TGTGCCAGCACTGATGGGGTTTGCATTCAGTACTTC. Its translation is CASTDGVCIQYF. The J gene is TRBJ2-4, the V gene TRBV12-3 or TRBV12-4; D is undetermined. Trimming took 7 bases from V and 9 from J, leaving 13 bases between them. The CDR3 consists of 12 residues.

This clonotype was picked up a small number of times. V gene TRBV20-1 combines with J gene TRBJ2-3; tentative D call: TRBD1 (6 bases). This CDR3 has 14 residues. The germline CDR1 and CDR2 sequences are DFQATT and SNEGSKA (reference sequence). V lost 5 bases, J lost 2 bases, and 14 bases lay in between. The CDR3 DNA is TGCAGTGCTGGGGAAGGGGGTTTCACAGATACGCAGTATTTT. Translation: CSAGEGGFTDTQYF.

This clonotype appeared a few times. V gene TRBV29-1 combines with J gene TRBJ2-3; TRBD1 is a possible D gene (6 bases). Trimming removed 6 bases from V and 6 bases from J, with 19 bases in between. The CDR3 has 14 amino acids. The V gene's germline CDR1 is SQVTM and CDR2 ANQGSEA. The CDR3 region is CSVPWGRRVDTQYF. The DNA for the CDR3 is TGCAGCGTCCCGTGGGGGCGGCGAGTGGATACGCAGTATTTT.

This clonotype occurred a few times. V and J are TRBV6-2 or TRBV6-3 and TRBJ2-5; 9 bases agree with TRBD1. The last part of the DNA fits TRBJ2-7 better; the J call may be wrong. This CDR3 contains 14 residues. The germline gives CDR1 MNHEY, CDR2 SVGEGT. The chain's CDR3 is CASSLAGTGTEQYF. The CDR3 DNA reads as TGTGCCAGCAGCCTGGCCGGGACAGGGACCGAGCAGTACTTC.

In its sample, this clonotype was seen once. This sequence joins TRBV13 and TRBJ2-1, with D possibly TRBD2 on 5 matching bases. Germline CDR1 reads PRHDT; CDR2 reads FYEKMQ (reference sequence). The CDR3 loop spans 17 amino acids. The V and J ends lost 0 bases and 5 bases respectively, with 17 bases between them. The CDR3 sequence: CASSLGLSPGKDNEQFF. CDR3 nucleotides: TGTGCCAGCAGCTTAGGTCTCTCGCCGGGGAAGGACAATGAGCAGTTCTTC.

The V and J genes are TRBV27 and TRBJ2-3; D perhaps matches TRBD1 (6 bases). V was pared by 5 bases and J by 5 bases, with 11 bases between. The length of the CDR3 is 13 residues. CDR1 and CDR2 from the germline V gene are MNHEY and SMNVEV (reference sequence). CDR3 nucleotide sequence: TGTGCCAGCAGTACAGGGTTCGTAGATACGCAGTATTTT. Encoded protein: CASSTGFVDTQYF.

This rearrangement joins TRBV29-1 to TRBJ2-1; a weak D match, TRBD1 (5 bases). V dropped 5 bases and J dropped 9 bases, with 23 bases sitting between them. CDR3 length: 15 amino acids. Germline V gene data show CDR1 as SQVTM and CDR2 as ANQGSEA. CDR3 nucleotides: TGCAGCGTTTCCCTCTCCAGGGCCACTTGGGGTGAGCAGTTCTTC. Translation gives CSVSLSRATWGEQFF.

The chain carries TRBV29-1 and TRBJ2-5; TRBD2 aligns across 7 bases. The J call may be in error: the DNA end matches TRBJ2-1 better. There are 13 residues in the CDR3. The germline gives CDR1 SQVTM, CDR2 ANQGSEA. The CDR3 is CSVKRGEVETQFF. CDR3 nucleotides: TGCAGCGTTAAGCGGGGTGAAGTAGAGACCCAGTTCTTC.

V is TRBV20-1 and J is TRBJ1-5; the D gene is possibly TRBD1 (5 bases). With 0 bases removed from V and 3 bases from J, the gap between germline ends came to 15 bases. CDR3 length: 16 residues. Germline values: CDR1 DFQATT, CDR2 SNEGSKA (reference sequence). CDR3 residues: CSARDESRVNNQPQHF. CDR3 bases: TGCAGTGCTAGAGATGAGAGCAGGGTGAACAATCAGCCCCAGCATTTT.

This chain joins TRBV2 and TRBJ2-1, with TRBD2 matching 9 bases. The V and J ends lost 7 bases and 7 bases, in that order; junction bases with no gene match: 11. This CDR3 is 15 amino acids long. The germline gives CDR1 SNHLY, CDR2 FYNNEI. The CDR3 nucleotides are TGTGCCAGCATCAGACCGGGACTAGCAGGGAATGAGCAGTTCTTC. Its translation: CASIRPGLAGNEQFF.

This clonotype has just a few counts. The chain carries TRBV11-2 and TRBJ2-5; the D is unclear. The CDR3 length is 16 residues. The V gene lost 6 bases and the J gene lost 2 bases, with 19 bases spanning the gap. Germline values: CDR1 SGHAT, CDR2 FQNNGV. The CDR3 nucleotides are TGTGCCAGCAGATTTACCCTCATAGCCCCTCAAGAGACCCAGTACTTC. Its translation: CASRFTLIAPQETQYF.

This clonotype was seen only a few times. The gene calls are TRBV29-1 and TRBJ1-2; 7 nucleotides agree with TRBD1. Per the germline V gene, CDR1 is SQVTM and CDR2 is ANQGSEA. V gave up 3 bases and J gave up 2 bases; unmatched junction bases: 9. CDR3 length equals 15 residues. The CDR3 spells CSVDTGALGNYGYTF. The CDR3 bases are TGCAGCGTTGATACAGGGGCCCTAGGCAACTATGGCTACACCTTC. Filled out from reference TRBV29-1 and TRBJ1-2, the complete variable domain reads SAVISQKPSRDICQRGTSLTIQCQVDSQVTMMFWYRQQPGQSLTLIATANQGSEATYESGFVIDKFPISRPNLTFSTLTVSNMSPEDSSIYLCSVDTGALGNYGYTFGSGTRLTVV.

DNA of the CDR3: TGTGCCAGCAAGGCGGGGGGAGAGACCCAGTACTTC. Translated: CASKAGGETQYF. V usage is TRBV6-5 and J usage is TRBJ2-5; TRBD2 matches 8 bases. V lost 7 bases, J lost 4 bases, and 2 bases stayed unmatched. The germline gives CDR1 MNHEY, CDR2 SVGAGI. The CDR3 sequence is 12 residues long.

This clonotype was counted a few times. The chain carries TRBV4-2 and TRBJ1-4; 10 nucleotides agree with TRBD1. Germline CDR1 LGHNA, CDR2 YNFKEQ. The ends lost 1 base at V and 7 bases at J; junction bases unmatched: 9. The CDR3 spans 17 residues. Written as DNA, the CDR3 is TGTGCCAGCAGCCAAGGGGACAGGGGCCAAGCAGGTGAAAAACTGTTTTTT. Translated: CASSQGDRGQAGEKLFF.

To note about this clonotype: It may be a read error: a sequence one base away is much more abundant. The CDR3 spells CASSVGQASSTDAQYF. The CDR3 DNA follows: TGTGCCAGCAGCGTCGGACAGGCCTCTAGCACAGATGCGCAGTATTTT. This chain joins TRBV9 and TRBJ2-3; TRBD1 matches 7 bases. Germline values: CDR1 SGDLS, CDR2 YYNGEE. This CDR3 is 16 amino acids long. The whole variable domain, filled in from reference TRBV9 and TRBJ2-3, reads DSGVTQTPKHLITATGQRVTLRCSPRSGDLSVYWYQQSLDQGLQFLIQYYNGEERAKGNILERFSAQQFPDLHSELNLSSLELGDSALYFCASSVGQASSTDAQYFGPGTRLTVL.

V is TRBV27 and J is TRBJ2-1, with D perhaps TRBD2 (6 bases). Trimming shortened V by 5 bases and J by 8 bases, and 25 bases separated the two germline ends. Germline CDR1 reads MNHEY; CDR2 reads SMNVEV (reference sequence). CDR3 length: 17 residues. CDR3 sequence reads: CASSRTGTPSVVDEQFF. As DNA, the CDR3 is TGTGCCAGCAGTCGGACCGGGACTCCCTCCGTAGTGGATGAGCAGTTCTTC.

This clonotype was recorded a few times. V is TRBV15 and J is TRBJ2-1, with 9 bases aligning to TRBD1. Looked up from germline, CDR1 is LNHNV and CDR2 is YYDKDF (reference sequence). V trimming: 3 bases; J trimming: 7 bases; junction bases outside the gene matches: 10. The CDR3 totals 16 residues. In DNA form, the CDR3 reads TGTGCCACCAGCAGGTACCGGGACAGGGTATCGAATGAGCAGTTCTTC. Its translation is CATSRYRDRVSNEQFF.

As DNA, the CDR3 is TGCGCCAGCAGCCCGAGGGGGGAGCAGGGCCTTAATTCACCCCTCCACTTT. It encodes CASSPRGEQGLNSPLHF. The chain employs TRBV5-1 and TRBJ1-6; a weak D match, TRBD1 (6 bases). The CDR3 is 17 amino acids. V lost 4 bases and J 6 bases, leaving 20 bases between the germline ends. The germline CDR1 and CDR2 sequences are SGHRS and YFSETQ. Supplemented by reference TRBV5-1 and TRBJ1-6, the full variable domain reads KAGVTQTPRYLIKTRGQQVTLSCSPISGHRSVSWYQQTPGQGLQFLFEYFSETQRNKGNFPGRFSGRQFSNSRSEMNVSTLELGDSALYLCASSPRGEQGLNSPLHFGNGTRLTVT.

In its sample, this clonotype was seen once. CDR3 residues: CASNVDRRTQYF. The CDR3 nucleotides read TGTGCCAGCAACGTCGATAGACGTACCCAGTACTTC. The chain recombines TRBV5-6 with TRBJ2-5; D not certain. Trimming shortened V by 6 bases and J by 8 bases, and 14 bases separated the two germline ends. Germline-derived CDR1 and CDR2 are SGHDT and YYEEEE. The CDR3 sequence is 12 residues long.

This clonotype was seen more than once but under ten times. In DNA, the CDR3 is TGTGCCAGCAGTTACTCTTTTAATTCACCCCTCCACTTT. Amino acids: CASSYSFNSPLHF. The V call is TRBV6-5, the J call TRBJ1-6; D call uncertain. Germline CDR1 MNHEY, CDR2 SVGAGI. This CDR3 has 13 residues. The germline V and J ends were trimmed by 0 bases and 6 bases, with 3 bases remaining between them.

The V gene is TRBV6-2 or TRBV6-3, the J gene TRBJ2-1; 8 nucleotides line up with TRBD2. CDR3 length: 18 residues. After removal of 6 bases from V and 2 bases from J, the junction contained 15 bases not matched to a gene. Germline V lookup: CDR1 MNHEY, CDR2 SVGEGT. The CDR3 protein is CASSSLGGRGLAYNEQFF. CDR3 in DNA: TGTGCCAGCAGCTCTCTTGGGGGACGGGGACTAGCCTACAATGAGCAGTTCTTC.

This chain connects TRBV27 to TRBJ1-6; 8 nucleotides agree with TRBD1. The germline V gene has CDR1 MNHEY and CDR2 SMNVEV (reference sequence). The V segment lost 8 bases and the J segment 8 bases; nucleotides outside the gene matches: 17. The CDR3 loop spans 17 amino acids. CDR3 bases: TGTGCCAGCCGTTACAGGGGGATCCCAATCACGGATTCACCCCTCCACTTT. Amino acids: CASRYRGIPITDSPLHF.

The chain employs TRBV6-1 and TRBJ2-3; 10 bases line up with TRBD1. The CDR3 totals 15 residues. Germline V gene data show CDR1 as MNHNS and CDR2 as SASEGT. V lost 6 bases to trimming and J lost 2 bases; unmatched junction nucleotides: 5. The CDR3 sequence: CASSPGTGVTDTQYF. The DNA of the CDR3 is TGTGCCAGCAGCCCGGGGACAGGGGTCACAGATACGCAGTATTTT.

The chain joins TRBV21-1 to TRBJ2-4; the DNA was not compared with TRBD1, the D call given in the table. TRBV21-1 is deemed a pseudogene. The length of the CDR3 is 17 residues. CDR3 nucleotides: TGTGCCAGCACCTCGGGGACGAAATTCGTAACCAAAAACATTCAGTACTTC. Its translation: CASTSGTKFVTKNIQYF.

This clonotype was seen more than once but under ten times. CDR3 in amino acids: CASSRNRVSYEQYF. CDR3 DNA: TGTGCCAGCAGCCGGAACAGGGTATCCTACGAGCAGTACTTC. V usage is TRBV7-8 and J usage is TRBJ2-7; possibly TRBD1 for D (6 bases). V dropped 5 bases and J dropped 1 base, with 12 bases sitting between them. The CDR3 contains 14 residues. Germline lookup yields CDR1 SGHVS and CDR2 FQNEAQ.